Following are 28 T cell receptor beta chains from one sample sequenced in a study of T cells in Graves' hyperthyroidism and ophthalmopathy. TCR beta CDR3 sequences were amplified from RNA transcripts. The HTBI primer set served for first-round RT-PCR of the TCR CDR3. TCRdb ran MiXCR on the multiplex PCR reads and lists one entry per CDR3 protein. The sample has approximately 620,000 distinct CDR3 sequences; 16% are singletons. Sequencing input: blood. The receptors shown here come from a woman in her thirties or forties with Graves' ophthalmopathy.

The rearrangement uses TRBV19 and TRBJ1-1, with unresolved D. The CDR3 contains 12 residues. V shed 1 base and J shed 7 bases, with 7 bases lying between them. Germline CDR1 is LNHDA and CDR2 is SQIVND (reference sequence). The CDR3 sequence: CASSIAGNEAFF. The CDR3 nucleotides read TGTGCCAGTAGTATAGCCGGCAATGAAGCTTTCTTT.

This clonotype appeared many times. The V and J genes are TRBV28 and TRBJ2-3; 7 nucleotides agree with TRBD2. The ends lost 7 bases at V and 4 bases at J; junction bases unmatched: 11. The CDR3 is 15 amino acids. Germline V gives CDR1 MDHEN, CDR2 SYDVKM. CDR3 in amino acids: CASTRGLGAPDTQYF. The CDR3 DNA reads as TGTGCCAGCACCAGAGGACTAGGGGCCCCAGATACGCAGTATTTT. The whole variable domain, filled in from reference TRBV28 and TRBJ2-3, reads DVKVTQSSRYLVKRTGEKVFLECVQDMDHENMFWYRQDPGLGLRLIYFSYDVKMKEKGDIPEGYSVSREKKERFSLILESASTNQTSMYLCASTRGLGAPDTQYFGPGTRLTVL.

The CDR3 sequence is CAISESDRIGYTF. CDR3 in DNA: TGTGCCATCAGTGAGTCTGACAGGATCGGCTACACCTTC. The chain joins TRBV10-3 to TRBJ1-2; maybe TRBD1 (6 bases). Germline V lookup: CDR1 ENHRY, CDR2 SYGVKD. The germline V and J ends were trimmed by 0 bases and 8 bases, with 10 bases remaining between them. This CDR3 is 13 amino acids long.

The CDR3 sequence is CATGAEGYTF. As DNA, the CDR3 is TGTGCCACAGGGGCAGAGGGCTACACCTTC. The chain uses TRBV2 and TRBJ1-2, with D possibly matching TRBD1 (6 bases). The V end was cut by 10 bases, the J end by 8 bases, with 11 bases between. The CDR3 covers 10 residues. Germline V lookup: CDR1 SNHLY, CDR2 FYNNEI. The variable domain in full, with the rest retrieved from reference TRBV2 and TRBJ1-2, is EPEVTQTPSHQVTQMGQEVILRCVPISNHLYFYWYRQILGQKVEFLVSFYNNEISEKSEIFDDQFSVERPDGSNFTLKIRSTKLEDSAMYFCATGAEGYTFGSGTRLTVV.

This chain uses TRBV4-2 with TRBJ2-7; TRBD1 matches 8 bases. The V gene's germline CDR1 is LGHNA and CDR2 YNFKEQ. The CDR3 has 14 residues. With 5 bases clipped from V and 3 bases from J, the junction kept 6 bases outside the gene matches. CDR3 amino acids: CASSVGQGGYEQYF. DNA for the CDR3: TGTGCCAGCAGCGTCGGACAGGGTGGCTACGAGCAGTACTTC.

This clonotype was recorded at least ten times. This chain joins TRBV7-8 and TRBJ2-7; the D is unclear. The germline V gene encodes CDR1 SGHVS and CDR2 FQNEAQ. Trimming removed 0 bases from V and 3 bases from J, with 12 bases in between. CDR3 length: 15 amino acids. This CDR3 is CASSLALGPNYEQYF. DNA of the CDR3: TGTGCCAGCAGCTTAGCGCTTGGCCCAAACTACGAGCAGTACTTC. The whole variable domain, filled in from reference TRBV7-8 and TRBJ2-7, reads GAGVSQSPRYKVAKRGQDVALRCDPISGHVSLFWYQQALGQGPEFLTYFQNEAQLDKSGLPSDRFFAERPEGSVSTLKIQRTQQEDSAVYLCASSLALGPNYEQYFGPGTRLTVT.

This rearrangement joins TRBV28 to TRBJ1-3; D is undetermined. The CDR3 sequence is 16 residues long. The germline CDR1 and CDR2 sequences are MDHEN and SYDVKM. Trimming cost V 8 bases and J 0 bases, with 17 bases left between them. DNA of the CDR3: TGTGCCAGCGTGACCGGCTTAGGTTACTCTGGAAACACCATATATTTT. Translation gives CASVTGLGYSGNTIYF.

V gene TRBV6-6 combines with J gene TRBJ1-3; no definite D call. With 0 bases removed from V and 4 bases from J, the gap between germline ends came to 10 bases. The CDR3 consists of 15 residues. Per the germline V gene, CDR1 is MNHNY and CDR2 is SVGAGI (reference sequence). Here the CDR3 DNA reads TGTGCCAGCAGTTACTCGACGGCAGGCGGAAACACCATATATTTT. Translation: CASSYSTAGGNTIYF.

On this clonotype itself: A much larger clonotype is one base distant, so this may be a read error. The rearrangement links TRBV12-3 or TRBV12-4 to TRBJ2-1, with 9 bases fitting TRBD2. The CDR3 consists of 16 residues. CDR3 sequence (DNA): TGTGCCAGCAGTTTTGAAGCGGGAGGCGTCTACAGTGAGCAGTTCTTC. Its protein is CASSFEAGGVYSEQFF.

This clonotype was recorded many times. The V gene is TRBV13, the J gene TRBJ1-1; the D gene is possibly TRBD1 (5 bases). Trimming took 5 bases from V and 1 from J, leaving 11 bases between them. From germline, CDR1 is PRHDT and CDR2 FYEKMQ (reference sequence). The CDR3 is made up of 14 amino acids. The CDR3 DNA is TGTGCCAGCAGCCTCATGGGGGGGAACACTGAAGCTTTCTTT. Protein product: CASSLMGGNTEAFF.

The rearrangement links TRBV5-1 to TRBJ2-2; 7 bases are a match to TRBD1. Germline V gene sequence: CDR1 SGHRS, CDR2 YFSETQ. CDR3 length: 18 residues. With V trimmed by 7 bases and J by 0 bases, 15 bases remained unmatched. CDR3 loop: CASRYFRDSGPNTGELFF. CDR3 nucleotide sequence: TGCGCCAGCCGATATTTCCGGGACAGTGGACCGAACACCGGGGAGCTGTTTTTT.

This clonotype came up a few times. V usage is TRBV5-1 and J usage is TRBJ1-2; 9 bases are a match to TRBD1. The CDR3 sequence is 15 residues long. The J segment lost 8 bases and the V segment lost 4 bases, leaving 12 bases of the junction unmatched. Per germline, CDR1 SGHRS and CDR2 YFSETQ. The CDR3 spells CASSTGQGSVKGYTF. The CDR3 DNA is TGCGCCAGCAGCACAGGACAGGGGTCCGTGAAAGGCTACACCTTC. The full variable domain, with the rest looked up from reference TRBV5-1 and TRBJ1-2, is KAGVTQTPRYLIKTRGQQVTLSCSPISGHRSVSWYQQTPGQGLQFLFEYFSETQRNKGNFPGRFSGRQFSNSRSEMNVSTLELGDSALYLCASSTGQGSVKGYTFGSGTRLTVV.

This chain links TRBV12-3 or TRBV12-4 with TRBJ2-1, with TRBD2 matching over 8 bases. V lost 3 bases, J lost 6 bases, and 7 bases stayed unmatched. This CDR3 is built from 15 residues. The CDR3 nucleotides read TGTGCCAGCAGTTTTGGCGGGGGGCCTATCAATGAGCAGTTCTTC. This encodes CASSFGGGPINEQFF.

This clonotype was detected only a few times. This could be a read error, since a much larger clone is one nucleotide away. The chain couples TRBV6-9 to TRBJ2-3; 11 bases fit TRBD1. The CDR3 extends over 16 amino acids. Germline loops: CDR1 MNHGY, CDR2 SVAAGI. CDR3 in amino acids: CASSLGTGGVTDAQYF. As DNA, the CDR3 is TGTGCCAGCAGTTTGGGGACAGGGGGAGTAACAGATGCGCAGTATTTT.

This chain joins TRBV18 and TRBJ1-3, with 9 bases that match TRBD1. The CDR3 loop spans 18 amino acids. The germline V gene has CDR1 KGHSH and CDR2 LQKENI. The V and J ends lost 3 bases and 3 bases, in that order; junction bases with no gene match: 12. The CDR3 reads CASSPHPPGQGGGNTIYF. The CDR3 coding sequence is TGTGCCAGCTCACCCCACCCGCCGGGACAGGGTGGTGGAAACACCATATATTTT.

Note on this clonotype: Relative to the germline gene, one junction end is altered; a read error may explain this. The J gene is TRBJ2-3, the V gene TRBV5-1; TRBD1 matches at 10 bases. The CDR3 loop spans 19 amino acids. Looked up from germline, CDR1 is SGHRS and CDR2 is YFSETQ. This chain's CDR3 is CASSLPRTGGSLSTDTRYF. The DNA of the CDR3 is TGCGCCAGCAGCTTGCCCCGGACAGGGGGATCCCTTAGCACAGATACGCGGTATTTT.

In its sample, this clonotype was seen a few times. The chain links TRBV18 to TRBJ1-6, with 10 nucleotides matching TRBD1. The CDR3 is 15 residues long. J lost 7 bases, V lost 3 bases, and 3 bases had no gene match. CDR1 and CDR2 (germline): KGHSH, LQKENI. This CDR3 reads CASSPGDRGNSPLHF. In DNA form, the CDR3 reads TGTGCCAGCTCACCTGGGGACAGGGGAAATTCACCCCTCCACTTT.

This clonotype has a count of ten or more. The chain uses TRBV7-2 and TRBJ1-1; 11 nucleotides align to TRBD1. The CDR3 is made up of 13 amino acids. With 5 bases clipped from V and 10 bases from J, the junction kept 6 bases outside the gene matches. From germline, CDR1 is SGHTA and CDR2 FQGNSA. The chain's CDR3 is CASSLPGQGVAFF. The CDR3 DNA follows: TGTGCCAGCAGCCTTCCGGGACAGGGGGTAGCTTTCTTT.

This clonotype appeared many times. J is TRBJ2-7 and V is TRBV28; tentatively, D is TRBD1 (5 bases). The CDR3 consists of 13 residues. V lost 6 bases and J 0 bases, leaving 9 bases between the germline ends. CDR1 MDHEN and CDR2 SYDVKM come from the germline V gene. This chain's CDR3 is CASSKGDSYEQYF. The CDR3 DNA reads as TGTGCCAGCAGCAAAGGGGACTCCTACGAGCAGTACTTC.

This clonotype was found a few times. This rearrangement joins TRBV20-1 to TRBJ2-1, with 8 bases matching TRBD2. The CDR3 extends over 12 amino acids. V shed 5 bases, J shed 6 bases, and the junction held 3 bases outside the gene matches. Germline CDR1 DFQATT, CDR2 SNEGSKA (reference sequence). This CDR3 is CSACSGVNEQFF. The CDR3 nucleotides read TGCAGTGCTTGTAGCGGGGTCAATGAGCAGTTCTTC.

This clonotype has just a few counts. The rearrangement joins TRBV2 to TRBJ1-2; 7 nucleotides match TRBD1. The CDR3 has 14 residues. The germline gives CDR1 SNHLY, CDR2 FYNNEI. Germline trimming cut 3 bases from V and 4 bases from J; bases unmatched to any gene: 5. The CDR3 region is CASSDGQATYGYTF. The DNA of the CDR3 is TGTGCCAGCAGTGACGGACAGGCGACCTATGGCTACACCTTC.

The chain couples TRBV6-1 to TRBJ2-7; 10 bases map to TRBD1. Germline loops: CDR1 MNHNS, CDR2 SASEGT. The V gene end was trimmed by 4 bases and the J gene end by 2 bases; junction bases not matched to a gene: 5. The CDR3 is made up of 15 amino acids. The CDR3 loop reads CASSARDRGPYEQYF. In DNA form, the CDR3 reads TGTGCCAGCAGTGCCCGGGACAGGGGCCCCTACGAGCAGTACTTC.

The gene calls are TRBV30 and TRBJ1-5; TRBD1 is a possible D gene (5 bases). Germline V CDR1 and CDR2: GTSNPN, SVGIG (reference sequence). V lost 0 bases, J lost 5 bases, and 8 bases lay in between. The CDR3 has 13 amino acids. Here the CDR3 reads CAWSVTGHQPQHF. CDR3 nucleotides: TGTGCCTGGAGTGTAACAGGTCATCAGCCCCAGCATTTT.

Notes on this clonotype: A read error is possible here, since a much larger clone lies one base away. The rearrangement uses TRBV20-1 and TRBJ1-2; D unclear. Between the trimmed V and J ends, which lost 5 bases and 4 bases, there was a span of 14 bases. This CDR3 is built from 13 residues. Germline V CDR1 and CDR2: DFQATT, SNEGSKA (reference sequence). CDR3 in DNA: TGCAGTGCTCAGCAGCCCGGGCGCTATGGCTACACCTTC. Amino acids: CSAQQPGRYGYTF.

This clonotype came up a few times. The chain joins TRBV12-3 or TRBV12-4 to TRBJ1-5; unclear D gene. V was pared by 2 bases and J by 0 bases, with 8 bases between. This CDR3 is built from 15 residues. The CDR3 reads CASSLSVISNQPQHF. The CDR3 region has the DNA TGTGCCAGCAGTTTATCGGTGATTAGCAATCAGCCCCAGCATTTT.

At least ten counts were recorded for this clonotype. The CDR3 spells CASSLWGTSSYEQFF. The DNA for the CDR3 is TGTGCCAGCAGCTTATGGGGGACTAGTTCTTATGAGCAGTTCTTC. This chain uses TRBV11-1 with TRBJ2-1, with 8 bases that match TRBD2. V lost 2 bases and J lost 8; bases outside the gene matches: 8. The CDR3 is made up of 15 amino acids. Germline V gene data show CDR1 as SGHAT and CDR2 as FQDESV (reference sequence).

V gene TRBV11-2 combines with J gene TRBJ1-3, with 10 bases matching TRBD1. Per germline, CDR1 SGHAT and CDR2 FQNNGV. The V gene end was trimmed by 5 bases and the J gene end by 3 bases; junction bases not matched to a gene: 4. This CDR3 region has 15 residues. For the CDR3, the DNA is TGTGCCAGCAGCAAAGACAGGGGGCATGGAAACACCATATATTTT. Its translation: CASSKDRGHGNTIYF.

The rearrangement joins TRBV12-3 or TRBV12-4 to TRBJ2-3; D possibly matches TRBD1 or TRBD2 (6 bases each). Trimming left V 2 bases short and J 4 bases short, with 10 bases between. The CDR3 loop spans 14 amino acids. The CDR3 nucleotides are TGTGCCAGCAGTTTATGGGGGGCGGCAGATACGCAGTATTTT. It translates to CASSLWGAADTQYF.